The 6 T cell receptor beta chains given below trace back to one sample, sequenced in a study of breast tumors, draining lymph nodes, adjacent tissues. TCRdb reprocessed the multiplex PCR reads with MiXCR, giving one entry per CDR3 protein. The sample lists about 180,000 distinct CDR3 sequences, 33% occurring once. Axillary draining lymph nodes of breast cancer patients supplied the node samples. The sequencing sample was made of axillary lymph node tissue. Receptors were obtained from a female donor with breast cancer. Some clones in this sample may be carry-over from other donors' samples.

Worth noting for this clonotype: This may come from a read error, since a much larger clone is one base off. This chain connects TRBV6-5 to TRBJ2-5; 13 bases are shared with TRBD2. CDR1 is MNHEY and CDR2 is SVGAGI in the germline V gene. V was clipped by 6 bases and J by 4 bases; unmatched bases: 8. The CDR3 is made up of 16 amino acids. The CDR3 sequence is CASSPGTSGNRETQYF. The DNA of the CDR3 is TGTGCCAGCAGCCCCGGGACTAGCGGGAACCGAGAGACCCAGTACTTC.

As concerns this clonotype: The junction departs from germline at one end; a sequencing error may be responsible. The chain has TRBV13 and TRBJ1-2; no clear D. Germline lookup yields CDR1 PRHDT and CDR2 FYEKMQ (reference sequence). This CDR3 contains 15 residues. The CDR3 here is CAISLGGEGDYGYTF. The CDR3 DNA sequence: TGTGCCATCAGCTTAGGTGGGGAGGGAGACTATGGCTACACCTTC.

Points on this clonotype: A much larger clone lies a single base off, so this may be a read error. CDR3 nucleotide sequence: TGTGCCAGCAGCGATGACAGGGCTACGAATGAGCAGTTCTTC. It yields the protein CASSDDRATNEQFF. V usage is TRBV5-6 and J usage is TRBJ2-1, with 7 bases aligning to TRBD1. V trimming: 4 bases; J trimming: 7 bases; junction bases outside the gene matches: 8. Germline CDR1 is SGHDT and CDR2 is YYEEEE. This CDR3 is built from 14 residues.

This clonotype was seen ten or more times. This chain links TRBV5-1 with TRBJ1-4, with 9 nucleotides matching TRBD1. This CDR3 comprises 13 residues. The junction had 3 bases not matched to a gene; V was cut back by 2 bases and J by 10 bases. Germline lookup yields CDR1 SGHRS and CDR2 YFSETQ. The CDR3 DNA sequence: TGCGCCAGCAGCTTTATACAGGGGGCAAAACTGTTTTTT. Its protein is CASSFIQGAKLFF.

Here the CDR3 reads CSAAGTYTDTQYF. The CDR3 coding sequence is TGCAGTGCTGCGGGGACGTACACAGATACGCAGTATTTT. The rearrangement uses TRBV20-1 and TRBJ2-3, with a tentative D call TRBD2 (6 bases). Germline loops: CDR1 DFQATT, CDR2 SNEGSKA (reference sequence). This CDR3 has 13 amino acids. Trimming removed 5 bases at V and 2 bases at J, with 11 bases between.

This clonotype was recorded at least ten times. A much larger clone sits a single nucleotide away, making a read error possible. This chain connects TRBV11-2 to TRBJ1-6; D is possibly TRBD1 (5 bases). The germline V gene encodes CDR1 SGHAT and CDR2 FQNNGV. V was clipped by 3 bases and J by 9 bases, with 12 bases between them. The CDR3 is 14 residues long. This chain's CDR3 is CASSLTVVTSPLHF. The CDR3 region has the DNA TGTGCCAGCAGCTTGACAGTGGTGACTTCACCCCTCCACTTT.